A single sample is the source of the 28 T cell receptor beta chains below, sequenced in a study of blood T cell repertoires in COVID-19. Produced via immunoSEQ multiplex PCR; TCRdb's table is partial and in-frame only. The repertoire consists of more than 200,000 clones, with 65% to 85% occurring once and the leading ten covering 4.4%. What was sequenced was peripheral blood. These TCRs come from a man aged 45-65 years with active or convalescent COVID-19.

This sequence joins TRBV19 and TRBJ1-3, with D possibly being TRBD1 (6 bases). Trimming removed 6 bases from V and 0 bases from J, with 15 bases in between. CDR1 and CDR2 (germline): LNHDA, SQIVND (reference sequence). The CDR3 loop spans 16 amino acids. CDR3 DNA: TGTGCCAGTAGAACCCGAGGGGGTCTCTCTGGAAACACCATATATTTT. Protein product: CASRTRGGLSGNTIYF.

V usage is TRBV5-1 and J usage is TRBJ1-4; D is perhaps TRBD1 (5 bases). The germline V and J ends were trimmed by 0 bases and 6 bases, with 9 bases remaining between them. The CDR3 sequence is 14 residues long. Germline V lookup: CDR1 SGHRS, CDR2 YFSETQ. CDR3 nucleotides: TGCGCCAGCAGCTTGGCTACAGGTTATGAAAAACTGTTTTTT. This sequence encodes CASSLATGYEKLFF.

The chain links TRBV20-1 to TRBJ1-2, with 7 bases lining up with TRBD1. The CDR3 extends over 12 amino acids. Germline values: CDR1 DFQATT, CDR2 SNEGSKA (reference sequence). The J segment lost 8 bases and the V segment lost 4 bases, leaving 7 bases of the junction unmatched. The CDR3 coding sequence is TGCAGTGCTATTGAGACAGGGAGCGGCTACACCTTC. This translates into CSAIETGSGYTF.

The chain employs TRBV7-2 and TRBJ2-3; 10 bases are a match to TRBD2. V lost 5 bases to trimming and J lost 5 bases; unmatched junction nucleotides: 4. The germline CDR1 and CDR2 sequences are SGHTA and FQGNSA. The CDR3 has 14 residues. For the CDR3, the DNA is TGTGCCAGCAGCCAAGGACTAGCGGAAGATACGCAGTATTTT. Its protein product is CASSQGLAEDTQYF.

The V call is TRBV11-2, the J call TRBJ1-4, with unresolved D. CDR1 and CDR2 from the germline V gene are SGHAT and FQNNGV. The CDR3 covers 13 residues. Trimming removed 5 bases from V and 8 bases from J, with 12 bases in between. The CDR3 DNA reads as TGTGCCAGCAGCCTCGGTGGAGGAGAAAAACTGTTTTTT. This translates into CASSLGGGEKLFF.

The V call is TRBV29-1, the J call TRBJ2-2; D perhaps matches TRBD1 (5 bases). From germline, CDR1 is SQVTM and CDR2 ANQGSEA. The CDR3 loop spans 14 amino acids. Trimming took off 5 bases at V and 6 bases at J, with 16 bases between the two ends. The CDR3 coding sequence is TGCAGCGTTTCACCGGAAGGGGTATCCGGGGAGCTGTTTTTT. Translation gives CSVSPEGVSGELFF.

The rearrangement joins TRBV6-6 to TRBJ2-2, with TRBD1 as a possible D gene (6 bases). CDR3 length equals 15 residues. Germline CDR1 MNHNY, CDR2 SVGAGI (reference sequence). V lost 5 bases and J 2 bases, leaving 12 bases between the germline ends. The CDR3, as DNA: TGTGCCAGCAGTACAACAGGGTTTAACACCGGGGAGCTGTTTTTT. This encodes CASSTTGFNTGELFF.

A few counts support this clone. The rearrangement uses TRBV5-6 and TRBJ1-1; 10 bases agree with TRBD1. CDR3 length: 17 residues. Germline loops: CDR1 SGHDT, CDR2 YYEEEE. V was clipped by 4 bases and J by 2 bases; unmatched bases: 11. CDR3 in DNA: TGTGCCAGCAGCAGAATAACCGGGACAGGGGACAACACTGAAGCTTTCTTT. The encoded protein is CASSRITGTGDNTEAFF.

The chain carries TRBV9 and TRBJ2-3; a weak D match, TRBD1 (5 bases). V was trimmed by 4 bases and J by 2 bases, leaving 11 bases between them. The CDR3 runs 14 residues. Germline CDR1 is SGDLS and CDR2 is YYNGEE. CDR3 sequence reads: CASSLRQFTDTQYF. DNA of the CDR3: TGTGCCAGCAGCCTCAGACAGTTCACAGATACGCAGTATTTT.

This chain links TRBV30 with TRBJ1-1; 7 nucleotides match TRBD1. Germline lookup yields CDR1 GTSNPN and CDR2 SVGIG (reference sequence). The CDR3 is 12 residues long. The V and J ends lost 4 bases and 3 bases, in that order; junction bases with no gene match: 2. The DNA for the CDR3 is TGTGCCTGGAAAAGGGGGCACACTGAAGCTTTCTTT. It specifies CAWKRGHTEAFF.

The J gene is TRBJ2-1, the V gene TRBV6-5, with TRBD2 matching over 7 bases. V lost 6 bases, J lost 0 bases, and 2 bases stayed unmatched. The CDR3 covers 14 residues. Germline V gene sequence: CDR1 MNHEY, CDR2 SVGAGI. The CDR3, as DNA: TGTGCCAGCAGCCCGGGGGGCTCCTACAATGAGCAGTTCTTC. Protein sequence: CASSPGGSYNEQFF.

The chain carries TRBV28 and TRBJ1-5; TRBD1 matches 9 bases. This CDR3 is built from 14 residues. The V gene end was trimmed by 6 bases and the J gene end by 6 bases; junction bases not matched to a gene: 6. Germline assignment: CDR1 MDHEN and CDR2 SYDVKM. CDR3: CASRWTGEGQPQHF. The CDR3 nucleotides read TGTGCCAGCAGATGGACAGGGGAAGGTCAGCCCCAGCATTTT.

The table lists this clone with a few counts. The CDR3 nucleotides are TGTGCCAGCAGTTTCAGGGGGCCAGGGGGCTACACCTTC. This gives the protein CASSFRGPGGYTF. The chain has TRBV27 and TRBJ1-2; 8 bases are a match to TRBD1. V was pared by 3 bases and J by 8 bases, with 5 bases of the junction left unmatched. Germline CDR1 reads MNHEY; CDR2 reads SMNVEV (reference sequence). The CDR3 is 13 amino acids.

This chain uses TRBV19 with TRBJ1-5; D is ambiguous. V lost 3 bases, J lost 4 bases, and 10 bases lay in between. CDR3 length equals 14 residues. Per germline, CDR1 LNHDA and CDR2 SQIVND (reference sequence). The CDR3 loop reads CASSMLSGNQPQHF. In DNA form, the CDR3 reads TGTGCCAGTAGTATGTTGTCAGGTAATCAGCCCCAGCATTTT.

The J gene is TRBJ1-3, the V gene TRBV5-1; 8 bases are a match to TRBD1. The germline gives CDR1 SGHRS, CDR2 YFSETQ. Trimming took 4 bases from V and 9 from J; bases not matched to a gene: 9. The CDR3 length is 14 residues. The CDR3 DNA follows: TGCGCCAGCAGCCCCGGGACAGGAGGGAGCACCATATATTTT. It codes for CASSPGTGGSTIYF.

The table lists this clone with a few counts. The chain is built from TRBV6-5 and TRBJ2-7; 9 bases match TRBD1. This CDR3 has 16 amino acids. V lost 2 bases to trimming and J lost 5 bases; unmatched junction nucleotides: 10. Germline-derived CDR1 and CDR2 are MNHEY and SVGAGI. CDR3 DNA: TGTGCCAGCAGTTACACCCCCGGGACAGGGTACGACGAGCAGTACTTC. It is translated as CASSYTPGTGYDEQYF.

Concerning this clone itself: Distinct nucleotide sequences in the sample also encode this CDR3. This chain connects TRBV12-3 or TRBV12-4 to TRBJ1-2; TRBD1 matches 8 bases. This CDR3 spans 13 amino acids. V dropped 6 bases and J dropped 4; count of bases not matched to a gene: 4. The CDR3 nucleotides read TGTGCCAGCAGCGGACAGGGCTTCTATGGCTACACCTTC. Encoded protein: CASSGQGFYGYTF.

The rearrangement uses TRBV5-1 and TRBJ1-1; D may be TRBD1 (5 bases). Germline V CDR1 and CDR2: SGHRS, YFSETQ. CDR3 size: 15 residues. V lost 0 bases to trimming and J lost 5 bases, with 14 bases between them. The CDR3 sequence is CASSLAGGGRTEAFF. The CDR3 nucleotides are TGCGCCAGCAGCTTGGCTGGGGGGGGACGGACTGAAGCTTTCTTT.

The rearrangement links TRBV10-1 to TRBJ1-5; 9 bases line up with TRBD1. Germline lookup yields CDR1 WNHNN and CDR2 SYGVQD (reference sequence). V was clipped by 3 bases and J by 1 base; unmatched bases: 19. The CDR3 covers 21 residues. The CDR3 spells CASSDPTGGLYSGRSNQPQHF. The CDR3 DNA is TGCGCCAGCAGTGACCCGACAGGGGGGTTATATAGCGGCCGGAGCAATCAGCCCCAGCATTTT.

J is TRBJ1-2 and V is TRBV10-2, with D possibly matching TRBD1 (5 bases). CDR1 and CDR2 from the germline V gene are WSHSY and SAAADI. V was trimmed by 4 bases and J by 4 bases, leaving 19 bases between them. The CDR3 contains 16 residues. The CDR3 region has the DNA TGCGCCAGCAGTGCCACCCAGGCGGGACGGAGCTATGGCTACACCTTC. Translating gives CASSATQAGRSYGYTF.

This clone was seen a single time. The chain is built from TRBV24-1 and TRBJ2-1, with 8 bases identical to TRBD2. Germline assignment: CDR1 KGHDR and CDR2 SFDVKD. CDR3 length: 15 residues. V shed 3 bases, J shed 3 bases, and the junction held 3 bases outside the gene matches. This CDR3 reads CATSDRSGGYNEQFF. For the CDR3, the DNA is TGTGCCACCAGTGATCGAAGCGGGGGCTACAATGAGCAGTTCTTC.

Concerning this clone itself: Other DNA sequences from this sample encode an identical CDR3 as well. The J gene is TRBJ1-2, the V gene TRBV5-8, with D maybe TRBD1 (5 bases). Trimming left V 2 bases short and J 5 bases short, with 7 bases between. CDR1 is SGHTS, CDR2 YDEGEE, per germline. This CDR3 comprises 12 residues. For the CDR3, the DNA is TGTGCCAGCAGCTTTCGACAGTATGGCTACACCTTC. Amino acid sequence: CASSFRQYGYTF.

This chain joins TRBV2 and TRBJ1-1; possibly TRBD1 for D (5 bases). Trimming shortened V by 0 bases and J by 1 base, and 9 bases separated the two germline ends. The germline V gene encodes CDR1 SNHLY and CDR2 FYNNEI. The CDR3 has 15 amino acids. CDR3 residues: CASSEARGRNTEAFF. CDR3 nucleotide sequence: TGTGCCAGCAGTGAAGCGCGGGGGAGGAACACTGAAGCTTTCTTT.

This clone was recorded once. The CDR3: CASASPPGTQYF. As DNA, the CDR3 is TGTGCCAGCGCGAGTCCCCCGGGGACCCAGTACTTC. The V and J genes are TRBV7-2 and TRBJ2-5; D ambiguous. The ends were cut back, 8 bases at V and 7 bases at J, with 14 bases in the middle. This CDR3 has 12 amino acids. Germline V lookup: CDR1 SGHTA, CDR2 FQGNSA.

This clone occurred a few times. The chain joins TRBV4-2 to TRBJ2-2; no firm D call. Germline lookup yields CDR1 LGHNA and CDR2 YNFKEQ. The CDR3 has 16 amino acids. V lost 0 bases and J 0 bases, leaving 8 bases between the germline ends. The CDR3 loop is CASSQDSAANTGELFF. The CDR3 DNA is TGTGCCAGCAGCCAAGATTCGGCGGCGAACACCGGGGAGCTGTTTTTT.

The J gene is TRBJ2-7, the V gene TRBV18; D is unresolved. Germline lookup yields CDR1 KGHSH and CDR2 LQKENI. V was shortened by 3 bases and J by 0 bases, with 12 bases between the two germline ends. The CDR3 is 15 residues long. For the CDR3, the DNA is TGTGCCAGCTCACCTTCGGGTAGGAGCTCCTACGAGCAGTACTTC. It codes for CASSPSGRSSYEQYF.

The V and J genes are TRBV6-5 and TRBJ1-1, with D perhaps matching TRBD1 (5 bases). Looked up from germline, CDR1 is MNHEY and CDR2 is SVGAGI. V shed 6 bases and J shed 10 bases, with 18 bases lying between them. This CDR3 is 13 amino acids long. The CDR3 DNA sequence: TGTGCCAGCAGCCCCCAGCCGGGGGGACGAGCTTTCTTT. This codes for CASSPQPGGRAFF.

The rearrangement links TRBV28 to TRBJ1-6, with 9 nucleotides matching TRBD1. Germline V CDR1 and CDR2: MDHEN, SYDVKM. The CDR3 is made up of 15 amino acids. Trimming cost V 2 bases and J 13 bases; bases outside gene matches: 9. As DNA, the CDR3 is TGTGCCAGCAGTTTACTGACAGGGGGGCAATTGCCCCTCCACTTT. Protein sequence: CASSLLTGGQLPLHF.